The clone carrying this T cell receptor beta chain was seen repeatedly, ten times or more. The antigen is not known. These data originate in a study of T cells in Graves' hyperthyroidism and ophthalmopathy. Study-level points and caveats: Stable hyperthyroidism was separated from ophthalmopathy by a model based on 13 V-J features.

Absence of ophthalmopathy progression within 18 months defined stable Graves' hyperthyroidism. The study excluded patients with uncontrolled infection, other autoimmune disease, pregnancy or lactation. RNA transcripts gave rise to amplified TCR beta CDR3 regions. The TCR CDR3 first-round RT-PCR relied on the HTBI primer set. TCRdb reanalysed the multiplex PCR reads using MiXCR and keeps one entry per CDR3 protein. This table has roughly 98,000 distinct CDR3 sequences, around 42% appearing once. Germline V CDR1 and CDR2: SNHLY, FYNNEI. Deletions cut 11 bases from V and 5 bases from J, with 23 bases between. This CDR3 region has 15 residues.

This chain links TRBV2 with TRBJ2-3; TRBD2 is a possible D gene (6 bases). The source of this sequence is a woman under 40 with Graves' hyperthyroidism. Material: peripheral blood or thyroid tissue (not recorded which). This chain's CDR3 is CAYRLAGLPGDTQYF. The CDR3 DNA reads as TGTGCCTACCGCCTGGCGGGATTGCCCGGAGATACGCAGTATTTT.